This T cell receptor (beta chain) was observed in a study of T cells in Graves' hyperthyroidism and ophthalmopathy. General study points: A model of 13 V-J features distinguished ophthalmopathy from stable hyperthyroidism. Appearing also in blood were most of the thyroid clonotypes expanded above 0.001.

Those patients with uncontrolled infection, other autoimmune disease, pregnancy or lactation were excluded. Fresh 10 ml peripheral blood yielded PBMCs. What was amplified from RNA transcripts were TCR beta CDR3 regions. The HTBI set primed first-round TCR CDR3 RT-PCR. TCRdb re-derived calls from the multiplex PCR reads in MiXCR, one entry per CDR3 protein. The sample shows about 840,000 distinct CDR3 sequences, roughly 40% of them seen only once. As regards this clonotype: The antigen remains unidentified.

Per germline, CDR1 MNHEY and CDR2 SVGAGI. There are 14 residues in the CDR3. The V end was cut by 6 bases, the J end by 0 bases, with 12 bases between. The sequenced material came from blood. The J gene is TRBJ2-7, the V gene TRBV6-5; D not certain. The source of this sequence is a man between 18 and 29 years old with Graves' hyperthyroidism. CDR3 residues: CASRREPTSYEQYF. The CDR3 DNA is TGTGCCAGCAGGCGCGAGCCCACCTCCTACGAGCAGTACTTC.